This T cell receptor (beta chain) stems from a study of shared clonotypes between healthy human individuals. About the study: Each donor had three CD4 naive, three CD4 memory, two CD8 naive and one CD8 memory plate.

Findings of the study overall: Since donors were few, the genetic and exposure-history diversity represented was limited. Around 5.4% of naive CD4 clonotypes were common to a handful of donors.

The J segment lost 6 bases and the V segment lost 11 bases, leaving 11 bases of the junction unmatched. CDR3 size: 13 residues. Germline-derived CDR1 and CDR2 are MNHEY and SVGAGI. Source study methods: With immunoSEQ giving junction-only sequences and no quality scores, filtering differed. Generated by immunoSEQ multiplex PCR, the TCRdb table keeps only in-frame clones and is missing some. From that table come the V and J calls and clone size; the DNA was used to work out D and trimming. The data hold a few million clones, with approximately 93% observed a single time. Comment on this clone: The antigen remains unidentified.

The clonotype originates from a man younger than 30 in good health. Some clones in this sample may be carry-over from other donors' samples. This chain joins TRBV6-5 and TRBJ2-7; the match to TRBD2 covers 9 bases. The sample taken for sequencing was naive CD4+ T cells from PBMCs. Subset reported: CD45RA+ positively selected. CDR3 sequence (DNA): TGTGCCTCTAGGCGGGAGGGCTTGGGCGAGCAGTACTTC. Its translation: CASRREGLGEQYF.